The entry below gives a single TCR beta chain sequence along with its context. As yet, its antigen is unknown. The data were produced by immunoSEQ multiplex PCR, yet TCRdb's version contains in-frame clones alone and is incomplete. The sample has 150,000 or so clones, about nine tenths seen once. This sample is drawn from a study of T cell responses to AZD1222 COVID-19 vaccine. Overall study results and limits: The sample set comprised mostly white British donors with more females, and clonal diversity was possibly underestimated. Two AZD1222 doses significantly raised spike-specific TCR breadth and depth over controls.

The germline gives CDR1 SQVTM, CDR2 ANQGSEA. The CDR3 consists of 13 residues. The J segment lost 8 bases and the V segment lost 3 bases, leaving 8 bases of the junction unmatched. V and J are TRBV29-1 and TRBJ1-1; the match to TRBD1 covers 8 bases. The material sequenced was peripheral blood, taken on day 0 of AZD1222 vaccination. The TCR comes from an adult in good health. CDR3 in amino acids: CSVERTGSEEAFF. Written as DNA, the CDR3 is TGCAGCGTTGAGAGGACAGGGAGTGAGGAAGCTTTCTTT.